This T cell receptor beta chain was observed in a study of cytomegalovirus exposure and HLA in healthy donors. In regard to this clone: Its antigen is unidentified.

The CDR3 is 15 amino acids. The germline CDR1 and CDR2 sequences are SGHNT and YYREEE (reference sequence). V gave up 3 bases and J gave up 0 bases, with 10 bases separating them. General study points: Specificity for CMV antigens was confirmed in vitro for a few of the CMV-associated chains. Researchers catalogued over 150 TCR beta chains as cytomegalovirus-associated.

Libraries were prepared by immunoSEQ multiplex PCR; TCRdb keeps only in-frame clonotypes and omits some of them. Seen here are 89,000 or so clones, approximately 93% observed once, and the top ten hold 0.95% to 1.3%. The V call is TRBV5-4, the J call TRBJ2-1; no reliable D call. The sequenced material came from PBMCs. This sequence originates from a woman aged 30 to 39 in good health and CMV-seropositive. The CDR3 coding sequence is TGTGCCAGCAGCTCGAAAATGAGCTCCTACAATGAGCAGTTCTTC. Its protein product is CASSSKMSSYNEQFF.